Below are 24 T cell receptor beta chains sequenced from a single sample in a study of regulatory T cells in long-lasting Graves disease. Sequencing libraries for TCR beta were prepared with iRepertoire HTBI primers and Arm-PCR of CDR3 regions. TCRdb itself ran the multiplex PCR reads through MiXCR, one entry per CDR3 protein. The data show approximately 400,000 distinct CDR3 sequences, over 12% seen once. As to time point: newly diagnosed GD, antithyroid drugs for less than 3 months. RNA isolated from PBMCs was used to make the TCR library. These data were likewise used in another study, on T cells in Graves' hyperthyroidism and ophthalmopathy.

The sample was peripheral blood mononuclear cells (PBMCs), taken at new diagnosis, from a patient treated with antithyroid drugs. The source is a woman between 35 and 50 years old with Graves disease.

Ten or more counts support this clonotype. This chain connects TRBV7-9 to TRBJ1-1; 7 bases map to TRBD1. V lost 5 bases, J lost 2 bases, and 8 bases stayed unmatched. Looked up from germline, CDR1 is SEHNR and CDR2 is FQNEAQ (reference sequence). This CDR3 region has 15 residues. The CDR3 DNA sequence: TGTGCCAGCAGCGTCCGCGACAGGGATAACACTGAAGCTTTCTTT. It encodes CASSVRDRDNTEAFF.

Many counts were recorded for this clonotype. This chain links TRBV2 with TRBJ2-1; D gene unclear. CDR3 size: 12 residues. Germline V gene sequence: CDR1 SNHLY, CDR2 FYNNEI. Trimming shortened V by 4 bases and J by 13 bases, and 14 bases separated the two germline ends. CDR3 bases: TGTGCCAGCAGTGCCCCTGACATCTCACAGTTCTTC. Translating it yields CASSAPDISQFF.

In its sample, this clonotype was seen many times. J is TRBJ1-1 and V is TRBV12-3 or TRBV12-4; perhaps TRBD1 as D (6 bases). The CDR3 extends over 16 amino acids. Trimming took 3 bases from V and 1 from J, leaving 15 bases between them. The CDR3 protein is CASSLGWTESNTEAFF. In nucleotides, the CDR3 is TGTGCCAGCAGTTTGGGGTGGACAGAGTCGAACACTGAAGCTTTCTTT.

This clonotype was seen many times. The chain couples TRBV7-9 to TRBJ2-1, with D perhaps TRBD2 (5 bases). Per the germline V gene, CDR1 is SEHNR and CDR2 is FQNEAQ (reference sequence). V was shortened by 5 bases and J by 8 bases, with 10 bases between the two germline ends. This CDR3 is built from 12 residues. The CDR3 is CASSPLGDEQFF. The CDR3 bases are TGTGCCAGCAGCCCATTGGGAGATGAGCAGTTCTTC.

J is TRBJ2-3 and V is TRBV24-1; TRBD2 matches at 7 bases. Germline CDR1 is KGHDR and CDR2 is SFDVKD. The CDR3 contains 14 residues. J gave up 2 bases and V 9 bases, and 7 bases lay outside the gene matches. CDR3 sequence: CATEAAGITDTQYF. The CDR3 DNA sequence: TGTGCCACCGAAGCAGCGGGAATCACAGATACGCAGTATTTT.

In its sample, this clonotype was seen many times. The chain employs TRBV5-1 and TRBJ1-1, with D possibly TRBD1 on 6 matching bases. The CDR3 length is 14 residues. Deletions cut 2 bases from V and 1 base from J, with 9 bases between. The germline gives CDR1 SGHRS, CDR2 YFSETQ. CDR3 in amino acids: CASSFQQGNTEAFF. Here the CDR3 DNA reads TGCGCCAGCAGCTTCCAACAGGGGAACACTGAAGCTTTCTTT. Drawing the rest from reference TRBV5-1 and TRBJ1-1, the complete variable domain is KAGVTQTPRYLIKTRGQQVTLSCSPISGHRSVSWYQQTPGQGLQFLFEYFSETQRNKGNFPGRFSGRQFSNSRSEMNVSTLELGDSALYLCASSFQQGNTEAFFGQGTRLTVV.

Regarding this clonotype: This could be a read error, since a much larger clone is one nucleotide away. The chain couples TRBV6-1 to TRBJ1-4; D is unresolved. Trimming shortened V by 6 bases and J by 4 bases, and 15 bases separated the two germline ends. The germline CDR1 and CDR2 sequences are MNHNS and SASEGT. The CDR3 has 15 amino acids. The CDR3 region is CASRLVYAINEKLFF. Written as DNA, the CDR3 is TGTGCCAGCAGATTGGTGTACGCAATTAATGAAAAACTGTTTTTT.

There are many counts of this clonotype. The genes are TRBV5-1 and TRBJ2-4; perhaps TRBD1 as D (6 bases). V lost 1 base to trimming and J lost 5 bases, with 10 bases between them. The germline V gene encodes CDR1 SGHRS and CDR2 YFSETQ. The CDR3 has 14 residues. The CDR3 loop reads CASSLQGRENIQYF. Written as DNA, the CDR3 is TGCGCCAGCAGCTTGCAGGGGCGCGAAAACATTCAGTACTTC.

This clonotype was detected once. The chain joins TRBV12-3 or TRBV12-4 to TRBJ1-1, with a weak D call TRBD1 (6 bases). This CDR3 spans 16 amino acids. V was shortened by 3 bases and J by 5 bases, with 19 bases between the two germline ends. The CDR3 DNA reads TGTGCCAGCAGTTTTGGTTCCGGGGGGCCGGGGACTGAAGCTTTCTTT. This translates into CASSFGSGGPGTEAFF.

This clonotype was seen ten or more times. The CDR3 sequence: CASSYSPGGRTDTQYF. The CDR3 DNA sequence: TGTGCCAGCAGTTATTCGCCCGGCGGGAGAACAGATACGCAGTATTTT. The V gene is TRBV6-2 or TRBV6-3, the J gene TRBJ2-3; 7 bases map to TRBD2. Germline CDR1 and CDR2: MNHEY and SVGEGT. V was pared by 3 bases and J by 3 bases, with 9 bases of the junction left unmatched. This CDR3 has 16 residues.

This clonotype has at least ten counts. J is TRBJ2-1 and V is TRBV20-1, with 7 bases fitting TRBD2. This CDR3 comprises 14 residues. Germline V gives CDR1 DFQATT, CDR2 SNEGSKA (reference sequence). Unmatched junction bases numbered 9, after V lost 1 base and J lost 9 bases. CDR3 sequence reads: CSARVPGAGSEQFF. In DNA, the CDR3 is TGCAGTGCTAGAGTCCCCGGAGCGGGAAGTGAGCAGTTCTTC.

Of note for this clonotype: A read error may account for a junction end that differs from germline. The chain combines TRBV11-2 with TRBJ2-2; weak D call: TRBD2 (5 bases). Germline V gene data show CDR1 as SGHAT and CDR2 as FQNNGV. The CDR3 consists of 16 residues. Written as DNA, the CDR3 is TGTGCCAGCAGCCAGACCTGGATCACGAGCACCGGGGAGCTATTTTTT. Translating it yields CASSQTWITSTGELFF.

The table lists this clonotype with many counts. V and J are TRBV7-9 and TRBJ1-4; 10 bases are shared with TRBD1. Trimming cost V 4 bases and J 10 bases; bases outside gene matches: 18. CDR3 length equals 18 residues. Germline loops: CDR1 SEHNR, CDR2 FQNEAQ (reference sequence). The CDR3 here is CASSSVSGQGQGYGKLFF. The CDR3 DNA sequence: TGTGCCAGCAGCTCGGTGTCCGGCCAGGGACAGGGGTATGGAAAACTGTTTTTT.

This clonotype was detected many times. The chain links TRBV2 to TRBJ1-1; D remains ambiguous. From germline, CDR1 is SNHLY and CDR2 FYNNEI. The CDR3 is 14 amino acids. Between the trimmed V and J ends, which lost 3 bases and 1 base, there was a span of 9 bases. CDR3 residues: CASSEFQWNTEAFF. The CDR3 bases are TGTGCCAGCAGTGAGTTTCAGTGGAACACTGAAGCTTTCTTT.

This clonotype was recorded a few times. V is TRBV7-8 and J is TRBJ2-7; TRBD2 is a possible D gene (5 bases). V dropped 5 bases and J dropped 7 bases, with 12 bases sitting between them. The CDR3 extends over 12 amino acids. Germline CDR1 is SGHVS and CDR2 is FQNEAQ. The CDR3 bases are TGTGCCAGCAGCGAGGAGGTGGGGGAGCAGTACTTC. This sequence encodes CASSEEVGEQYF.

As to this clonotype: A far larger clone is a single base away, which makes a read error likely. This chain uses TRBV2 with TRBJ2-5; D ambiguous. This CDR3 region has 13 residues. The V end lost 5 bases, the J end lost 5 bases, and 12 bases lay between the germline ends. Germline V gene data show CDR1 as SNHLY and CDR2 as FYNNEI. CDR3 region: CASSFVGSETQYF. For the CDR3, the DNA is TGTGCCAGCAGTTTCGTGGGATCTGAGACCCAGTACTTC.

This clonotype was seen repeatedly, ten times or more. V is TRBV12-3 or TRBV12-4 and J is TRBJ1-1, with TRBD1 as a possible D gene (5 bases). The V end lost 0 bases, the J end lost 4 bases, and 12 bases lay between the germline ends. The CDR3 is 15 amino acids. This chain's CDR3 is CASSLAPKGFTEAFF. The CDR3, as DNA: TGTGCCAGCAGTTTAGCACCCAAGGGGTTCACTGAAGCTTTCTTT.

The CDR3 here is CASSLGSSWGAGELFF. CDR3 coding DNA: TGTGCCAGCAGTTTAGGGTCTAGCTGGGGGGCCGGGGAGCTGTTTTTT. The rearrangement links TRBV12-3 or TRBV12-4 to TRBJ2-2, with a possible D match to TRBD2 (6 bases). The CDR3 is 16 residues long. Trimming shortened V by 1 base and J by 6 bases, and 15 bases separated the two germline ends.

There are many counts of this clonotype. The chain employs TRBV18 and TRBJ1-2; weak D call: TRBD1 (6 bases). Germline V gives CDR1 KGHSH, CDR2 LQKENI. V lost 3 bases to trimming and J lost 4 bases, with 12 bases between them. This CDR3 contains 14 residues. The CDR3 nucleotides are TGTGCCAGCTCACCGGGGGGCGCTGGCTATGGCTACACCTTC. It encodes CASSPGGAGYGYTF.

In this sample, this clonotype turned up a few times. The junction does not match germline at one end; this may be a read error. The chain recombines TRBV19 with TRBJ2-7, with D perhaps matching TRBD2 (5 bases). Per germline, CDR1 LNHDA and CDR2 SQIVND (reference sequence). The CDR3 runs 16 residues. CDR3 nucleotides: TGTGCCAGTAGTCTAGAGCTTAGCGTAAACTCCTACGAGCAGTACTTC. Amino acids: CASSLELSVNSYEQYF.

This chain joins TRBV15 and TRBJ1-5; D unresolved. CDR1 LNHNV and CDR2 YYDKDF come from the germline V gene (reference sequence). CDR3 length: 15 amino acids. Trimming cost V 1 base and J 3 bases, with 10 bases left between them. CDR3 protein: CATSRVGYPNQPQHF. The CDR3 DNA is TGTGCCACCAGCAGAGTGGGATACCCCAATCAGCCCCAGCATTTT.

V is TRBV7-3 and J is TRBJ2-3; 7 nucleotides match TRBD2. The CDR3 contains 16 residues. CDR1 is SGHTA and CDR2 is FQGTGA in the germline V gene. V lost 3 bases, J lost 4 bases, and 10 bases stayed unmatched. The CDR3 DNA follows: TGTGCCAGCAGCTTGGGGGGGAGGGCCGTCGCAGATACGCAGTATTTT. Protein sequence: CASSLGGRAVADTQYF.

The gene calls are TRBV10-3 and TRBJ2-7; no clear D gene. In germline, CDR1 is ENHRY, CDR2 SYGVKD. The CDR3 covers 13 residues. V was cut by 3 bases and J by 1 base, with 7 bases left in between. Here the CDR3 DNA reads TGTGCCATCAGTGAAACACGTTCCTACGAGCAGTACTTC. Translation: CAISETRSYEQYF.

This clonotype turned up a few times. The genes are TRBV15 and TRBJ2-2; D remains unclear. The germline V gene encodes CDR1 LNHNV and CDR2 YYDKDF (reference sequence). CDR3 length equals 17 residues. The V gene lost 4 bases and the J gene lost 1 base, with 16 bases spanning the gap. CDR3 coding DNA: TGTGCCACCAGCACACCTCAGAGTGCCGAGAACACCGGGGAGCTGTTTTTT. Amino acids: CATSTPQSAENTGELFF.